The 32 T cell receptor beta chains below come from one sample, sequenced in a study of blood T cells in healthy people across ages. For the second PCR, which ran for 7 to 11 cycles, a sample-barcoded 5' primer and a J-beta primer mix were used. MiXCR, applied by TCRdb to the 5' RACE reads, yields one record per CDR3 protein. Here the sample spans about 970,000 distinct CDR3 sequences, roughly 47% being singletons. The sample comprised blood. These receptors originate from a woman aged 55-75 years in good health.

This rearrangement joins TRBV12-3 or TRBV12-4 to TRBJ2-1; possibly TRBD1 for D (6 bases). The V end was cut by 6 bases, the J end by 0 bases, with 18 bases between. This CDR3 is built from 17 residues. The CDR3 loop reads CASRKFGTPSSYNEQFF. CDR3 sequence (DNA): TGTGCCAGCAGAAAATTTGGGACACCAAGCTCCTACAATGAGCAGTTCTTC.

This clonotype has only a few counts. The CDR3 sequence: CASSQDGLTGSGVNKETQYF. CDR3 bases: TGCGCCAGCAGCCAAGATGGGCTTACCGGGAGCGGGGTTAACAAAGAGACCCAGTACTTC. This chain joins TRBV4-1 and TRBJ2-5; 7 positions agree with TRBD2. The CDR3 is 20 residues long. Germline loops: CDR1 MGHRA, CDR2 YSYEKL. V shed 0 bases and J 3 bases; nucleotides not matched to a gene: 19.

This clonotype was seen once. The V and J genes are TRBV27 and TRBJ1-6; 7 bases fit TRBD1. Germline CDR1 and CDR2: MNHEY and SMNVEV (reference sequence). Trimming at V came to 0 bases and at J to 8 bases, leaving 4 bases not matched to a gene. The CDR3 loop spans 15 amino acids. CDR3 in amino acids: CASSLSITGDSPLHF. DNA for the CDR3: TGTGCCAGCAGTTTATCCATCACAGGGGATTCACCCCTCCACTTT.

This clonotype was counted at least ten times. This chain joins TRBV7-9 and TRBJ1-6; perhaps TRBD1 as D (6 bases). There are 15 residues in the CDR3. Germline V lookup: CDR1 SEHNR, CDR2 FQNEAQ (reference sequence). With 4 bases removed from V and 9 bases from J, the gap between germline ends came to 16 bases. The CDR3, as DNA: TGTGCCAGCAGCTCAACGGGGGGGGCGCGTTCACCCCTCCACTTT. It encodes CASSSTGGARSPLHF. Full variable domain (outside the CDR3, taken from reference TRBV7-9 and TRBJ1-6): DTGVSQNPRHKITKRGQNVTFRCDPISEHNRLYWYRQTLGQGPEFLTYFQNEAQLEKSRLLSDRFSAERPKGSFSTLEIQRTEQGDSAMYLCASSSTGGARSPLHFGNGTRLTVT.

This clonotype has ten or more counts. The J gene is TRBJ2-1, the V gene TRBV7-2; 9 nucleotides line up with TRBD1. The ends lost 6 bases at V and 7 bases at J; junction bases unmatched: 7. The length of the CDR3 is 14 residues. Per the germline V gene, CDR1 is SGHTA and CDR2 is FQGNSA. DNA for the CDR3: TGTGCCAGCAGGGTCGGGACAGGGCAGAATGAGCAGTTCTTC. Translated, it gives CASRVGTGQNEQFF. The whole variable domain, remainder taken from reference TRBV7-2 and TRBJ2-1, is GAGVSQSPSNKVTEKGKDVELRCDPISGHTALYWYRQSLGQGLEFLIYFQGNSAPDKSGLPSDRFSAERTGGSVSTLTIQRTQQEDSAVYLCASRVGTGQNEQFFGPGTRLTVL.

The CDR3 loop is CASSQDSLAGVGNEQFF. The CDR3 DNA reads as TGTGCCAGCAGCCAAGATTCTTTAGCGGGAGTGGGCAATGAGCAGTTCTTC. The chain combines TRBV3-1 with TRBJ2-1; 9 bases agree with TRBD2. CDR1 and CDR2 from the germline V gene are LGHDT and YNNKEL (reference sequence). The CDR3 has 17 amino acids. V lost 0 bases, J lost 6 bases, and 9 bases stayed unmatched.

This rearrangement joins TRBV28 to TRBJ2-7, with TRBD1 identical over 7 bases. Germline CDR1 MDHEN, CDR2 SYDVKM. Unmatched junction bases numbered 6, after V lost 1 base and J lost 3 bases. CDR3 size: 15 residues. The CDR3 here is CASSLSRGIGYEQYF. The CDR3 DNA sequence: TGTGCCAGCAGTTTATCCAGGGGGATCGGCTACGAGCAGTACTTC.

The CDR3 coding sequence is TGTGCCAGCAGCTTAGGGATACAGGGGGCTGAGACCCAGTACTTC. It encodes CASSLGIQGAETQYF. This chain joins TRBV7-8 and TRBJ2-7; 9 bases agree with TRBD1. Gene TRBJ2-5 matches the end of the DNA better, so the J call may be wrong. The CDR3 contains 15 residues. Germline CDR1 SGHVS, CDR2 FQNEAQ.

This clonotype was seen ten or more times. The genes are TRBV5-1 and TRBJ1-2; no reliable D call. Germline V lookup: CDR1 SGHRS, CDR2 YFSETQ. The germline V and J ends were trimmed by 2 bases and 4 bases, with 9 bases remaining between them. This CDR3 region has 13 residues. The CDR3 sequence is CASSFSPAYGYTF. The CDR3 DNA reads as TGCGCCAGCAGCTTTTCACCCGCCTATGGCTACACCTTC.

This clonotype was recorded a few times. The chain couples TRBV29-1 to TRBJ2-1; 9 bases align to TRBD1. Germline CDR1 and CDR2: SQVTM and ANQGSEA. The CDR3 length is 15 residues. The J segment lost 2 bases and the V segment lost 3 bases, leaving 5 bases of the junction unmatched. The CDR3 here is CSVEGDRAAYNEQFF. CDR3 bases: TGCAGCGTTGAGGGGGACAGGGCGGCCTACAATGAGCAGTTCTTC.

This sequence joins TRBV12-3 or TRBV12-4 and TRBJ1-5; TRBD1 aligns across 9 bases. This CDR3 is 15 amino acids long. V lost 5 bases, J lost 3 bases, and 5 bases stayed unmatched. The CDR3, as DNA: TGTGCCAGCAGTATACAGGGGGCCAACAATCAGCCCCAGCATTTT. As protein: CASSIQGANNQPQHF.

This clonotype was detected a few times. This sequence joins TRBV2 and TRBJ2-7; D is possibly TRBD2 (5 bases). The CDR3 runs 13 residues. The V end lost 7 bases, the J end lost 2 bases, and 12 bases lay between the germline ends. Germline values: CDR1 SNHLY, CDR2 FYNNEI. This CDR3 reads CASTLDGTYEQYF. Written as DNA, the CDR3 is TGTGCCAGCACCCTCGACGGGACCTACGAGCAGTACTTC.

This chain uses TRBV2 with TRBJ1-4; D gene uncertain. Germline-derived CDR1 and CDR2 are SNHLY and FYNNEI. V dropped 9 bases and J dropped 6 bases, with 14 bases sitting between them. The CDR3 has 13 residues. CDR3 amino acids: CASRWTEDEKLFF. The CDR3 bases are TGTGCCAGTCGATGGACCGAAGATGAAAAACTGTTTTTT.

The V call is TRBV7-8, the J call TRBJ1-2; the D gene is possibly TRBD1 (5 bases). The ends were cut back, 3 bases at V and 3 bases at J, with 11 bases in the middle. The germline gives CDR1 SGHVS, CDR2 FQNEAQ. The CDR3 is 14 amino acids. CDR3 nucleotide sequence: TGTGCCAGCAGCTTCCAGGGCAGCTACTATGGCTACACCTTC. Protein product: CASSFQGSYYGYTF. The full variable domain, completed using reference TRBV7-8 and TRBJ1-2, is GAGVSQSPRYKVAKRGQDVALRCDPISGHVSLFWYQQALGQGPEFLTYFQNEAQLDKSGLPSDRFFAERPEGSVSTLKIQRTQQEDSAVYLCASSFQGSYYGYTFGSGTRLTVV.

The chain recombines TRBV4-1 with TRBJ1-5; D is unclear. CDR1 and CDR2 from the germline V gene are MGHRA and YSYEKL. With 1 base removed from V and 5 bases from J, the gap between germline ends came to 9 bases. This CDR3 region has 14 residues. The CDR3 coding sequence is TGCGCCAGCAGCCAAGGGACGGGTTATCAGCCCCAGCATTTT. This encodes CASSQGTGYQPQHF.

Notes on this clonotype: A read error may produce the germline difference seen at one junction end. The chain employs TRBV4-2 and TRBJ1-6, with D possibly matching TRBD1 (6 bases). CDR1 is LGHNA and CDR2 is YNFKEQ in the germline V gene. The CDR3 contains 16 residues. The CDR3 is CASSQRQGGDNSPLHF. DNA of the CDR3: TGTGCCAGCAGCCAAAGACAAGGGGGTGATAACTCACCCCTCCACTTT.

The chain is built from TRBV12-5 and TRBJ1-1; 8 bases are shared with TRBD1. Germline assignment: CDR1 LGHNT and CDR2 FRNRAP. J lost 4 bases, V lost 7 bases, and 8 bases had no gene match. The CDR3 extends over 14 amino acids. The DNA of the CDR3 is TGTGCTAGTGCCACGACAGGGGAGGGCACTGAAGCTTTCTTT. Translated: CASATTGEGTEAFF.

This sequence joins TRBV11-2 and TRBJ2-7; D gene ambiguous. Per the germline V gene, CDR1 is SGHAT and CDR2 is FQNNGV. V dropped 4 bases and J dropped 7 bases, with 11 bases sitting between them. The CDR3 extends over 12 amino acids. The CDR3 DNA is TGTGCCAGCAGCTCACCCCCAGAAGAGCAGTACTTC. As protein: CASSSPPEEQYF.

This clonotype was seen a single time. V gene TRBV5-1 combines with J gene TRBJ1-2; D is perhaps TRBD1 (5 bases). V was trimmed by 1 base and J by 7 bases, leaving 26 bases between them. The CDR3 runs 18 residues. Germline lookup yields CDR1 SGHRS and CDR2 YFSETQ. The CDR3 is CASSLREGRSSLRGGYTF. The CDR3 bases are TGCGCCAGCAGCTTGCGAGAGGGACGGTCCTCTCTAAGGGGTGGCTACACCTTC.

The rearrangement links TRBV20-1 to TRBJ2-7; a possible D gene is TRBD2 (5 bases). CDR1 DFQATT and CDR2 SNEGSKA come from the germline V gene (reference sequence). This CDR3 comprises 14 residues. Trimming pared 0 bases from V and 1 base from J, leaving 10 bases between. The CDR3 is CSARDILASYEQYF. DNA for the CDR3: TGCAGTGCTAGAGATATTCTAGCATCCTACGAGCAGTACTTC.

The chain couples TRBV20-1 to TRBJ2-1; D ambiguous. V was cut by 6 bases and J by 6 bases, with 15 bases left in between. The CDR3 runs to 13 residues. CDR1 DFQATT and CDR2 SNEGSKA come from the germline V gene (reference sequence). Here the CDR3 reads CSAPLLGSNEQFF. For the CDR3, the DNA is TGCAGTGCCCCGCTTCTGGGGTCCAATGAGCAGTTCTTC.

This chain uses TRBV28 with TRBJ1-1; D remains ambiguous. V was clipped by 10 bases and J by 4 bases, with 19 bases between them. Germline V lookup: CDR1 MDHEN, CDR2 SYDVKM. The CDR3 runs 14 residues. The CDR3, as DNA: TGTGCCACCGTTGGTCATCGGGGTCTCACTGAAGCTTTCTTT. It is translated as CATVGHRGLTEAFF.

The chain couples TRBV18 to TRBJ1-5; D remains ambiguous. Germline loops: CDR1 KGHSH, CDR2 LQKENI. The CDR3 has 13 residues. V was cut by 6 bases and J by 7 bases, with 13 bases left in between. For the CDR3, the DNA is TGTGCCAGCTCCCGTGGTCTAGGGCAGCCCCAGCATTTT. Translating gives CASSRGLGQPQHF.

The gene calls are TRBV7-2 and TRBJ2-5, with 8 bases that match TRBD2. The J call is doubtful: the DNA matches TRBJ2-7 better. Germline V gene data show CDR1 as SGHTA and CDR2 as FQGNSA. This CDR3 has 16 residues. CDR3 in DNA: TGTGCCAGCAGCCAGTATCCGGGACTAGTTATTTACGAGCAGTACTTC. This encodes CASSQYPGLVIYEQYF.

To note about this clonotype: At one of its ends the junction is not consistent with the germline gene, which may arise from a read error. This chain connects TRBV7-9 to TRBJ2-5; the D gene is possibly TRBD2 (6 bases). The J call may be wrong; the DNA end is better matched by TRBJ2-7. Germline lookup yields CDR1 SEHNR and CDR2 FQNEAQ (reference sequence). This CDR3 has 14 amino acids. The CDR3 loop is CASSYGTLFYEQYF. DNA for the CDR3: TGTGCCAGTAGCTACGGGACTCTGTTTTACGAGCAGTACTTC.

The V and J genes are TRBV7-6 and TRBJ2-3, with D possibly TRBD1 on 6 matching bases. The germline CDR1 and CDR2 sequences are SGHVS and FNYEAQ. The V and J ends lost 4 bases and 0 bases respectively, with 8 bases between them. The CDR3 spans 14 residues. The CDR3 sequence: CASSWGLSTDTQYF. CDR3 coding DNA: TGTGCCAGCAGCTGGGGGCTTAGCACAGATACGCAGTATTTT.

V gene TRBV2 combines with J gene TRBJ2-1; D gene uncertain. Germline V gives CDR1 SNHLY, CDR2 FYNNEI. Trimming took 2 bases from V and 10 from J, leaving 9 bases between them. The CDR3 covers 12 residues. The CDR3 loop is CASSERVEEQFF. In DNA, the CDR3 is TGTGCCAGCAGTGAACGGGTCGAGGAGCAGTTCTTC.

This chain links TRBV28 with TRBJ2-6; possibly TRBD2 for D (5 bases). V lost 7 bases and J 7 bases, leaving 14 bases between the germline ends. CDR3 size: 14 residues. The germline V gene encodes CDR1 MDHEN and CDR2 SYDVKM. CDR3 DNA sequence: TGTGCCAGCACCCCGTATGGAGGAGCCAACGTCCTGACTTTC. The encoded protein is CASTPYGGANVLTF. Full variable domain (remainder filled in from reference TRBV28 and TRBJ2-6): DVKVTQSSRYLVKRTGEKVFLECVQDMDHENMFWYRQDPGLGLRLIYFSYDVKMKEKGDIPEGYSVSREKKERFSLILESASTNQTSMYLCASTPYGGANVLTFGAGSRLTVL.

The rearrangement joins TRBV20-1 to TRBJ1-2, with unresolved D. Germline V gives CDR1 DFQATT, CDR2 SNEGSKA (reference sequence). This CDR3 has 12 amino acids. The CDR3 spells CRAWEGNYGYTF. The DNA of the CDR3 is TGCAGGGCCTGGGAGGGCAACTATGGCTACACCTTC.

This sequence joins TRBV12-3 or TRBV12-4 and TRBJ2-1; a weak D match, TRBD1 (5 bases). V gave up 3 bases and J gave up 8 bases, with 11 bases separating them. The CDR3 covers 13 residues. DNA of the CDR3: TGTGCCAGCAGTTTGCGCAGGGTTGATGAGCAGTTCTTC. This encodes CASSLRRVDEQFF.

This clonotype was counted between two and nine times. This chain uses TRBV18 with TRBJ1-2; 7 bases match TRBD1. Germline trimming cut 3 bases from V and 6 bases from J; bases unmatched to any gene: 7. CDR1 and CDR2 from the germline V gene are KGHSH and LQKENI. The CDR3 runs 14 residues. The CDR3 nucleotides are TGTGCCAGCTCACCGGGGACAGACGGGCATGGCTACACCTTC. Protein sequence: CASSPGTDGHGYTF.

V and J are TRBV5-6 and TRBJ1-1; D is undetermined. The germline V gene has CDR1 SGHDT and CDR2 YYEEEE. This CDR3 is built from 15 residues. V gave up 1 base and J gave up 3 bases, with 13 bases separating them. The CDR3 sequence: CASSLRGRGHTEAFF. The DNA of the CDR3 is TGTGCCAGCAGCTTGCGGGGTCGAGGACACACTGAAGCTTTCTTT.